Following are 29 T cell receptor beta chains from one sample sequenced in a study of identical twins. TCRdb ran MiXCR on the 5' RACE reads and lists one entry per CDR3 protein. The sample carries about 240,000 distinct CDR3 sequences, about 11% recorded once. The sequenced material came from memory T cells sorted from blood. All receptors come from a man in his fifties in good health.

The rearrangement links TRBV12-3 or TRBV12-4 to TRBJ1-5, with TRBD1 identical over 9 bases. V shed 5 bases, J shed 6 bases, and the junction held 5 bases outside the gene matches. This CDR3 is 14 amino acids long. The CDR3 DNA sequence: TGTGCCAGCAGTCCAGGGACAGGGAGTCAGCCCCAGCATTTT. Residues: CASSPGTGSQPQHF.

In this sample, this clonotype turned up many times. V gene TRBV18 combines with J gene TRBJ2-5; 9 bases are a match to TRBD2. This CDR3 contains 14 residues. V trimming: 3 bases; J trimming: 3 bases; junction bases outside the gene matches: 2. CDR1 and CDR2 (germline): KGHSH, LQKENI. The CDR3 coding sequence is TGTGCCAGCTCACCGCGACTAGCGGAAGAGACCCAGTACTTC. It codes for CASSPRLAEETQYF.

A few counts support this clonotype. The V and J genes are TRBV10-3 and TRBJ1-4; 7 bases fit TRBD1. V lost 5 bases, J lost 5 bases, and 2 bases stayed unmatched. The CDR3 runs 13 residues. Per germline, CDR1 ENHRY and CDR2 SYGVKD. The CDR3 protein is CAISPGQNEKLFF. In DNA form, the CDR3 reads TGTGCCATCAGTCCGGGACAGAATGAAAAACTGTTTTTT.

V is TRBV2 and J is TRBJ2-1; the D is unclear. Between the trimmed V and J ends, which lost 6 bases and 6 bases, there was a span of 12 bases. Germline CDR1 is SNHLY and CDR2 is FYNNEI. There are 13 residues in the CDR3. CDR3 sequence: CASRIGPFNEQFF. DNA for the CDR3: TGTGCCAGCAGAATAGGGCCATTCAATGAGCAGTTCTTC.

This clonotype has a handful of counts. This chain connects TRBV5-1 to TRBJ2-7, with D tentatively TRBD1 (6 bases). The CDR3 has 14 residues. V lost 6 bases and J 0 bases, leaving 13 bases between the germline ends. The germline V gene has CDR1 SGHRS and CDR2 YFSETQ. The CDR3 spells CASKNRTASYEQYF. The CDR3, as DNA: TGCGCCAGCAAGAACAGGACAGCCTCCTACGAGCAGTACTTC.

This clonotype has a handful of counts. V and J are TRBV10-3 and TRBJ2-1; D perhaps matches TRBD1 (5 bases). Germline V gene data show CDR1 as ENHRY and CDR2 as SYGVKD. Trimming took 0 bases from V and 13 from J, leaving 16 bases between them. The CDR3 length is 14 residues. The CDR3 region has the DNA TGTGCCATCAGTGAGTCGGGTGCAGGGTCCACTCAGTTCTTC. Residues: CAISESGAGSTQFF.

This clonotype occurred many times. The genes are TRBV6-1 and TRBJ1-5, with a tentative D call TRBD1 (5 bases). The CDR3 consists of 16 residues. Germline values: CDR1 MNHNS, CDR2 SASEGT. V shed 7 bases and J shed 0 bases, with 16 bases lying between them. This chain's CDR3 is CASNPGPRISNQPQHF. In DNA form, the CDR3 reads TGTGCCAGCAACCCGGGACCCAGAATTAGCAATCAGCCCCAGCATTTT.

Ten or more counts support this clonotype. The chain employs TRBV7-2 and TRBJ2-7; 13 bases are shared with TRBD2. The V gene end was trimmed by 3 bases and the J gene end by 6 bases; junction bases not matched to a gene: 5. CDR3 size: 15 residues. Germline values: CDR1 SGHTA, CDR2 FQGNSA. The CDR3: CASSFGLAGVREQYF. The CDR3 bases are TGTGCCAGCAGCTTCGGACTAGCGGGAGTTCGCGAGCAGTACTTC.

The chain recombines TRBV10-3 with TRBJ1-1, with 9 nucleotides matching TRBD1. V lost 5 bases to trimming and J lost 5 bases; unmatched junction nucleotides: 9. CDR1 ENHRY and CDR2 SYGVKD come from the germline V gene. This CDR3 contains 15 residues. The CDR3: CAISPRTGDGTEAFF. CDR3 coding DNA: TGTGCCATCAGTCCCAGGACAGGGGATGGGACTGAAGCTTTCTTT.

This clonotype was detected many times. This chain uses TRBV28 with TRBJ2-2, with 12 nucleotides matching TRBD2. The V and J ends lost 5 bases and 3 bases, in that order; junction bases with no gene match: 10. CDR1 and CDR2 (germline): MDHEN, SYDVKM. The CDR3 consists of 18 residues. As DNA, the CDR3 is TGTGCCAGCAGTCCCGGACTAGCGGGGAGGTCGGACACCGGGGAGCTGTTTTTT. Protein sequence: CASSPGLAGRSDTGELFF.

Many counts were recorded for this clonotype. The rearrangement uses TRBV5-4 and TRBJ2-1; 10 positions match TRBD1. The CDR3 extends over 14 amino acids. Germline V CDR1 and CDR2: SGHNT, YYREEE (reference sequence). The J segment lost 9 bases and the V segment lost 4 bases, leaving 7 bases of the junction unmatched. The CDR3 DNA reads as TGTGCCAGCAGCATCCGGGACAGGGGCGGTGAGCAGTTCTTC. This gives the protein CASSIRDRGGEQFF. The full variable domain, in which reference TRBV5-4 and TRBJ2-1 provide the parts outside the CDR3, is ETGVTQSPTHLIKTRGQQVTLRCSSQSGHNTVSWYQQALGQGPQFIFQYYREEENGRGNFPPRFSGLQFPNYSSELNVNALELDDSALYLCASSIRDRGGEQFFGPGTRLTVL.

There are many counts of this clonotype. This chain joins TRBV12-3 or TRBV12-4 and TRBJ1-3; D remains ambiguous. Trimming left V 2 bases short and J 3 bases short, with 8 bases between. CDR3 length: 14 amino acids. CDR3 sequence: CASSLSGIGNTIYF. In DNA, the CDR3 is TGTGCCAGCAGTTTATCGGGGATTGGAAACACCATATATTTT.

This clonotype has only a few counts. The CDR3 here is CSVRAPTVGANYGYTF. The CDR3 DNA reads TGCAGCGTTCGAGCCCCCACGGTGGGGGCTAACTATGGCTACACCTTC. The rearrangement uses TRBV29-1 and TRBJ1-2; D perhaps matches TRBD1 (5 bases). Trimming removed 5 bases at V and 0 bases at J, with 19 bases between. The germline V gene has CDR1 SQVTM and CDR2 ANQGSEA. The CDR3 extends over 16 amino acids.

There are many counts of this clonotype. The V gene is TRBV18, the J gene TRBJ2-7, with D uncertain. Between the trimmed V and J ends, which lost 2 bases and 8 bases, there was a span of 13 bases. The germline V gene encodes CDR1 KGHSH and CDR2 LQKENI. The CDR3 extends over 13 amino acids. CDR3 protein: CASSPGRSEQQYF. The CDR3 nucleotides are TGTGCCAGCTCACCAGGGCGTTCCGAACAGCAGTACTTC.

This clonotype was seen a handful of times. The CDR3 here is CASSLVASEGTEAFF. CDR3 sequence (DNA): TGCGCCAGCAGCTTGGTGGCCTCCGAAGGGACTGAAGCTTTCTTT. The chain combines TRBV5-1 with TRBJ1-1; D not resolved. Germline CDR1 reads SGHRS; CDR2 reads YFSETQ. Trimming removed 0 bases from V and 5 bases from J, with 14 bases in between. This CDR3 region has 15 residues.

V gene TRBV18 combines with J gene TRBJ2-3; maybe TRBD2 (6 bases). CDR3 length: 14 amino acids. The germline V and J ends were trimmed by 3 bases and 4 bases, with 11 bases remaining between them. Germline V gene lookup returns CDR1 KGHSH and CDR2 LQKENI. The CDR3 protein is CASSPPGGADTQYF. The DNA of the CDR3 is TGTGCCAGCTCACCCCCCGGAGGGGCAGATACGCAGTATTTT.

This clonotype showed up just a few times. The rearrangement uses TRBV24-1 and TRBJ2-1; D may be TRBD2 (5 bases). Germline CDR1 reads KGHDR; CDR2 reads SFDVKD. The CDR3 sequence is 13 residues long. The germline V and J ends were trimmed by 2 bases and 8 bases, with 9 bases remaining between them. The CDR3 protein is CATSDSGYDEQFF. CDR3 bases: TGTGCCACCAGTGATTCGGGGTATGATGAGCAGTTCTTC.

This clonotype was seen many times. This chain connects TRBV20-1 to TRBJ2-7; D uncertain. V was pared by 0 bases and J by 5 bases, with 14 bases between. Germline V gene lookup returns CDR1 DFQATT and CDR2 SNEGSKA (reference sequence). This CDR3 has 14 amino acids. The CDR3 sequence is CSARDIGLGNEQYF. The CDR3 nucleotides are TGCAGTGCTAGAGATATCGGCCTGGGGAACGAGCAGTACTTC.

This clonotype has at least ten counts. The chain links TRBV11-1 to TRBJ1-6; a weak D match, TRBD1 (5 bases). V was clipped by 5 bases and J by 0 bases, with 17 bases between them. The CDR3 loop spans 18 amino acids. Germline CDR1 is SGHAT and CDR2 is FQDESV (reference sequence). As DNA, the CDR3 is TGTGCCAGCAGCCCGGGCCGGTGGGGGAGCTCCTATAATTCACCCCTCCACTTT. It specifies CASSPGRWGSSYNSPLHF.

This clonotype was observed many times. This sequence joins TRBV28 and TRBJ2-7; TRBD1 matches 9 bases. The CDR3 length is 15 residues. Per the germline V gene, CDR1 is MDHEN and CDR2 is SYDVKM. V was clipped by 6 bases and J by 5 bases; unmatched bases: 11. CDR3 bases: TGTGCCAGCAGGGGACAGGGAAGGGTCTTGAACGAGCAGTACTTC. Protein: CASRGQGRVLNEQYF. Together with reference TRBV28 and TRBJ2-7, the CDR3 gives the full variable domain: DVKVTQSSRYLVKRTGEKVFLECVQDMDHENMFWYRQDPGLGLRLIYFSYDVKMKEKGDIPEGYSVSREKKERFSLILESASTNQTSMYLCASRGQGRVLNEQYFGPGTRLTVT.

At least ten counts were recorded for this clonotype. V gene TRBV7-2 combines with J gene TRBJ1-1; no firm D call. Germline CDR1 reads SGHTA; CDR2 reads FQGNSA. Trimming took 4 bases from V and 3 from J, leaving 9 bases between them. This CDR3 comprises 13 residues. CDR3 DNA: TGTGCCAGCAGCTCCGGGGTGTACACTGAAGCTTTCTTT. It encodes CASSSGVYTEAFF.

Many counts were recorded for this clonotype. The chain has TRBV6-5 and TRBJ1-2, with TRBD1 identical over 9 bases. The CDR3 is 15 amino acids. The V gene end was trimmed by 1 base and the J gene end by 3 bases; junction bases not matched to a gene: 3. Germline assignment: CDR1 MNHEY and CDR2 SVGAGI. CDR3: CASSYWRDRDYGYTF. DNA of the CDR3: TGTGCCAGCAGTTACTGGCGGGACAGGGACTATGGCTACACCTTC.

The CDR3 nucleotides are TGTGCCAGCAGTCCCGGCCCGGGACTCCGGTCGGCTTTCTTT. Its protein product is CASSPGPGLRSAFF. The chain uses TRBV6-2 or TRBV6-3 and TRBJ1-1; D might be TRBD1 (5 bases). The CDR3 spans 14 residues. CDR1 is MNHEY, CDR2 SVGEGT, per germline. V was cut by 5 bases and J by 11 bases, with 21 bases left in between.

V and J are TRBV9 and TRBJ1-5; the D gene is possibly TRBD1 (6 bases). The CDR3 has 16 residues. Germline CDR1 and CDR2: SGDLS and YYNGEE. The V end lost 3 bases, the J end lost 2 bases, and 15 bases lay between the germline ends. The CDR3 reads CASSAGATAGNQPQHF. The CDR3 coding sequence is TGTGCCAGCAGCGCAGGGGCCACGGCGGGCAATCAGCCCCAGCATTTT. Together with reference TRBV9 and TRBJ1-5, the CDR3 gives the full variable domain: DSGVTQTPKHLITATGQRVTLRCSPRSGDLSVYWYQQSLDQGLQFLIQYYNGEERAKGNILERFSAQQFPDLHSELNLSSLELGDSALYFCASSAGATAGNQPQHFGDGTRLSIL.

This clonotype was found a few times. The chain has TRBV3-1 and TRBJ2-7; no firm D call. Trimming pared 1 base from V and 4 bases from J, leaving 8 bases between. CDR3 length: 13 amino acids. Per germline, CDR1 LGHDT and CDR2 YNNKEL (reference sequence). For the CDR3, the DNA is TGTGCCAGCAGCCAAGCGCGAGGATACGAGCAGTACTTC. It codes for CASSQARGYEQYF.

The rearrangement links TRBV4-2 to TRBJ1-2, with 7 bases fitting TRBD1. Trimming cost V 5 bases and J 3 bases; bases outside gene matches: 9. The CDR3 length is 15 residues. The germline CDR1 and CDR2 sequences are LGHNA and YNFKEQ. The CDR3 region has the DNA TGTGCCAGCAGCGGCGGGGACAGCGCAGACTATGGCTACACCTTC. It codes for CASSGGDSADYGYTF.

This clonotype was recorded at least ten times. The rearrangement links TRBV12-3 or TRBV12-4 to TRBJ2-3; D call uncertain. The CDR3 contains 14 residues. V was trimmed by 5 bases and J by 5 bases, leaving 14 bases between them. The CDR3: CASSKDPRIDTQYF. The CDR3 DNA reads as TGTGCCAGCAGTAAAGACCCTCGGATAGATACGCAGTATTTT.

In this sample, this clonotype turned up many times. This chain uses TRBV7-9 with TRBJ2-1; TRBD2 matches 8 bases. Germline V CDR1 and CDR2: SEHNR, FQNEAQ (reference sequence). The CDR3 loop spans 16 amino acids. V was pared by 5 bases and J by 0 bases, with 6 bases of the junction left unmatched. The CDR3 region is CASSPRSGSSYNEQFF. The CDR3 nucleotides read TGTGCCAGCAGCCCCAGGAGCGGGAGCTCCTACAATGAGCAGTTCTTC.

The chain's CDR3 is CASSERTSGGHNEQFF. As DNA, the CDR3 is TGTGCCAGCAGTGAGAGGACTAGCGGGGGCCACAATGAGCAGTTCTTC. The rearrangement joins TRBV28 to TRBJ2-1; 13 bases align to TRBD2. Trimming cost V 5 bases and J 5 bases; bases outside gene matches: 6. This CDR3 comprises 16 residues. CDR1 MDHEN and CDR2 SYDVKM come from the germline V gene.